Listed below are T cell receptor beta chains from one sample, sequenced in a study of blood T cell repertoires in COVID-19. Clones were sequenced by immunoSEQ multiplex PCR, and TCRdb holds only the in-frame ones, with some missing. The sample includes fewer than 150,000 clones, 84% seen only once; the top ten take roughly 12%. Sequenced input: peripheral blood. The receptors originated from a human donor in a cohort sampled during active COVID-19. The CDR3 runs from the conserved cysteine through the conserved F or W. A D gene is named only where the DNA matches it firmly. Part of the rows lack a size; the others show once, few, many or a class for expanded clones.

D	size	J	V	CDR3	DNA
.	.	TRBJ1-4	TRBV7-8	CASTPWGGGHEKLFF	TGTGCCAGCACCCCATGGGGAGGCGGCCATGAAAAACTGTTTTTT
TRBD1	.	TRBJ1-2	TRBV10-1	CASSRGQNYGYTF	TGCGCCAGCAGCCGGGGACAGAACTATGGCTACACCTTC
.	few	TRBJ1-1	TRBV28	CASSLEQAGEAFF	TGTGCCAGCAGTTTAGAACAGGCTGGAGAAGCTTTCTTT
.	once	TRBJ1-2	TRBV29-1	CSVVTGNYGYTF	TGCAGCGTTGTTACGGGAAACTATGGCTACACCTTC
.	.	TRBJ2-7	TRBV5-6	CASSLLGTYEQYF	TGTGCCAGCAGCTTGCTCGGGACCTACGAGCAGTACTTC
.	.	TRBJ2-5	TRBV3-1/TRBV3-2	CASSRRRGLETQYF	TGTGCCAGCAGCCGGAGGCGGGGGCTAGAGACCCAGTACTTC
TRBD1	.	TRBJ1-6	TRBV7-6	CASSSGTGPGVLHF	TGTGCCAGCAGCTCAGGGACAGGTCCGGGGGTCCTCCACTTT
TRBD2	.	TRBJ2-3	TRBV4-2	CASSQDTERGDTQYF	TGTGCCAGCAGCCAAGATACCGAGCGGGGAGATACGCAGTATTTT
TRBD1	.	TRBJ1-5	TRBV12-5	CASREQGTSNQPQHF	TGTGCTAGTAGGGAACAGGGGACGAGCAATCAGCCCCAGCATTTT
.	.	TRBJ2-1	TRBV27	CASSFMSGDLSYNEQFF	TGTGCCAGCAGTTTTATGAGCGGCGACCTCTCCTACAATGAGCAGTTCTTC
.	.	TRBJ2-7	TRBV11-2	CASSPFGSGYEQYF	TGTGCCAGCAGCCCCTTCGGGAGTGGCTACGAGCAGTACTTC
.	.	TRBJ2-7	TRBV28	CASISADWSYEQYF	TGTGCCAGCATCTCCGCCGACTGGAGCTACGAGCAGTACTTC
.	.	TRBJ1-1	TRBV7-3	CASSFGGRLGDTEAFF	TGTGCCAGCAGCTTCGGGGGACGCCTGGGTGACACTGAAGCTTTCTTT
.	.	TRBJ2-5	TRBV6-5	CASRALQGPVETQYF	TGTGCCAGCAGGGCCTTGCAGGGGCCCGTGGAGACCCAGTACTTC
TRBD1	.	TRBJ1-2	TRBV3-1/TRBV3-2	CASSRADRVGYTF	TGTGCCAGCAGCCGAGCGGACAGGGTTGGCTACACCTTC
.	.	TRBJ1-2	TRBV6-1	CASSEHRDKGFYGYTF	TGTGCCAGCAGTGAGCACCGGGACAAGGGCTTCTATGGCTACACCTTC
.	.	TRBJ2-7	TRBV5-1	CASSLGQAGYEQYF	TGCGCCAGCAGCTTGGGGCAGGCTGGGTACGAGCAGTACTTC
TRBD2	.	TRBJ2-1	TRBV3-1/TRBV3-2	CASSQEAGTTSYNEQFF	TGTGCCAGCAGCCAAGAGGCCGGGACTACCTCCTACAATGAGCAGTTCTTC
.	.	TRBJ1-2	TRBV7-2	CAARTPGLYGYTF	TGTGCCGCAAGGACTCCGGGACTGTATGGCTACACCTTC
TRBD2	.	TRBJ2-2	TRBV30	CAWRGSGGSNTGELFF	TGTGCCTGGAGGGGTAGCGGGGGCTCGAACACCGGGGAGCTGTTTTTT
.	.	TRBJ1-6	TRBV3-1/TRBV3-2	CASSQAGNSPLHF	TGTGCCAGCAGCCAAGCGGGAAATTCACCCCTCCACTTT
.	.	TRBJ2-3	TRBV7-8	CASSPPGGGLSTDTQYF	TGTGCCAGCAGCCCGCCGGGCGGGGGCCTAAGCACAGATACGCAGTATTTT
.	.	TRBJ2-2	TRBV5-5	CASSLFVRVDTGELFF	TGTGCCAGCAGCTTGTTCGTACGGGTGGACACCGGGGAGCTGTTTTTT
.	.	TRBJ2-3	TRBV2	CASSRTTGTNSTDTQYF	TGTGCCAGCAGTCGAACCACCGGGACAAATAGCACAGATACGCAGTATTTT